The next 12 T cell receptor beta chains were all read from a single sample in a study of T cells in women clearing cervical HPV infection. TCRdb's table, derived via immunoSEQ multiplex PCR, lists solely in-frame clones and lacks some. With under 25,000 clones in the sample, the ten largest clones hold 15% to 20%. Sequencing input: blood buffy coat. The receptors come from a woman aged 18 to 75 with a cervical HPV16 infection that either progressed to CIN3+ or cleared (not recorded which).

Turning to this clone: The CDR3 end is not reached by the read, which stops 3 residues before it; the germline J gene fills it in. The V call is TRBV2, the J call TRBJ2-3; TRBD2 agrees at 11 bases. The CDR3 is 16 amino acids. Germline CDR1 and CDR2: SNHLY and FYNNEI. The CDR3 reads CASSTRLAGYQETQYF. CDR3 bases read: TGTGCCAGCAGTACCCGACTAGCGGGGTACCAAGAGACG.

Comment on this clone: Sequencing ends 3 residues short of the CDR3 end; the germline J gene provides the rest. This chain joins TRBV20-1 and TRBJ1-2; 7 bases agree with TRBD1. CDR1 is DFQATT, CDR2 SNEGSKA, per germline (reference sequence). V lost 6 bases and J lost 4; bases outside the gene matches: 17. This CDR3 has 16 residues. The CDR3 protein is CSAPTDRVAVSYGYTF. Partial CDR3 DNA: TGCAGTGCCCCTACCGACAGGGTAGCTGTAAGCTATGGC.

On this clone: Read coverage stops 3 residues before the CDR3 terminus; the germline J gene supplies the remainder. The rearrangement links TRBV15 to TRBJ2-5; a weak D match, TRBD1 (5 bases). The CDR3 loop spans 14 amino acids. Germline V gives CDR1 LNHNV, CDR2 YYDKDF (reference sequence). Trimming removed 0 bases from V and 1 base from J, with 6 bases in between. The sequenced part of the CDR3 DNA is TGTGCCACCAGCAGAGATGACAGCCAAGAGACC. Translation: CATSRDDSQET. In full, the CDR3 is CATSRDDSQETQYF. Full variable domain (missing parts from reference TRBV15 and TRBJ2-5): DAMVIQNPRYQVTQFGKPVTLSCSQTLNHNVMYWYQQKSSQAPKLLFHYYDKDFNNEADTPDNFQSRRPNTSFCFLDIRSPGLGDTAMYLCATSRDDSQETQYFGPGTRLLVL.

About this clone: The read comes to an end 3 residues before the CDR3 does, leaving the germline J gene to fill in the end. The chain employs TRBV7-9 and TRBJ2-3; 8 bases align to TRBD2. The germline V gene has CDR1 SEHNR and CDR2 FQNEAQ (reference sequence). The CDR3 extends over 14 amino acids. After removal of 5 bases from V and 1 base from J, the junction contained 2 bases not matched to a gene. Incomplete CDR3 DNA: TGTGCCAGCAGCCTACTAGCGGGCACAGATACG. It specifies CASSLLAGTDT. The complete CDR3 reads CASSLLAGTDTQYF.

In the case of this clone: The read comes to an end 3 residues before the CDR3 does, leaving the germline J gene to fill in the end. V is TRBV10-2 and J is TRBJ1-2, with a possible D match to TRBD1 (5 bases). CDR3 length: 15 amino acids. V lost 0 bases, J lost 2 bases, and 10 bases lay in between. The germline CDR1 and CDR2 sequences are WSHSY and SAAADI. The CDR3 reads CASSESLTGNYGYTF. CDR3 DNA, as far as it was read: TGCGCCAGCAGTGAGTCGCTCACAGGCAACTATGGC.

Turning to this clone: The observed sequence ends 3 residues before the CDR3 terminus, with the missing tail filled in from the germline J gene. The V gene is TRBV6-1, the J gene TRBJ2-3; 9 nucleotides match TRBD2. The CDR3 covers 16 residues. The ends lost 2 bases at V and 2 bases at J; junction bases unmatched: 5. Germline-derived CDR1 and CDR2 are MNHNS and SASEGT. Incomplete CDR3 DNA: TGTGCCAGCAGTGAAAACCTAGCGGGGTACACAGATACG. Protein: CASSENLAGYTDT. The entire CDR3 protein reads CASSENLAGYTDTQYF.

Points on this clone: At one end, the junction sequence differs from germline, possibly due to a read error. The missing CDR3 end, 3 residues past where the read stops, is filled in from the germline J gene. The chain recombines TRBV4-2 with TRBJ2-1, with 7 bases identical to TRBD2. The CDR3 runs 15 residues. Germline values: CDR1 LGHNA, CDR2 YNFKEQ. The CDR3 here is CASSQRTSSYNEQFF. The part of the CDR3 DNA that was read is TGCGCCAGCAGCCAAAGGACTAGCTCCTACAATGAG.

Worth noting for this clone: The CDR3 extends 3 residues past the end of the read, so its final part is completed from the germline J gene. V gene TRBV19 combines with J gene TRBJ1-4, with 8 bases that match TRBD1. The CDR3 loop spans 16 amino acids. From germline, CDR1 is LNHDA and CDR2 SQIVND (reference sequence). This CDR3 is CASSIDRGQGNSPLFF. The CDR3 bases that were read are TGTGCCAGTAGTATAGATCGTGGACAGGGAAATTCACCA. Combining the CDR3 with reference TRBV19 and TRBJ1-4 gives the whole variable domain DGGITQSPKYLFRKEGQNVTLSCEQNLNHDAMYWYRQDPGQGLRLIYYSQIVNDFQKGDIAEGYSVSREKKESFPLTVTSAQKNPTAFYLCASSIDRGQGNSPLFFGSGTQLSVL.

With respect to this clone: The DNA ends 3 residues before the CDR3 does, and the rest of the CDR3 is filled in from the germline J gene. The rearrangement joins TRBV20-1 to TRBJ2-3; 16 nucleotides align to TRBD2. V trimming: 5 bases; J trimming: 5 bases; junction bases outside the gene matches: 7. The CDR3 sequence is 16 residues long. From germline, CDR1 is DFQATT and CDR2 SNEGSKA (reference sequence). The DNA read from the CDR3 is TGCAGTGCTCCCGGGGGGACTAGCGGGGGGGGAGATACG. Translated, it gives CSAPGGTSGGGDT. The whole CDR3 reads CSAPGGTSGGGDTQYF.

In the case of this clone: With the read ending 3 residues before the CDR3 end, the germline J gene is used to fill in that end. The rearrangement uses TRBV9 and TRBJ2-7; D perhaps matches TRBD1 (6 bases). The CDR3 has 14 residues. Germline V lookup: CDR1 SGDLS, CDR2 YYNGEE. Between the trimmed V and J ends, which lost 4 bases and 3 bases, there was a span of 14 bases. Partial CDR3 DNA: TGTGCCAGCAGCCCCGGACTGGACAGCTACGAG. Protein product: CASSPGLDSYE. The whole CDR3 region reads CASSPGLDSYEQYF.

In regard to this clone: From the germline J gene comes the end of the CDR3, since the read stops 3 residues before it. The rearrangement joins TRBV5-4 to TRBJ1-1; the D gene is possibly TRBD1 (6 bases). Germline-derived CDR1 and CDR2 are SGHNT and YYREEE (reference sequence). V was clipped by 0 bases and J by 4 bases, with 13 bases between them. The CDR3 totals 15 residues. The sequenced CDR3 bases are TGTGCCAGCAGCTTGGTTGTGGGGGGGGCCACTGAA. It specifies CASSLVVGGATE. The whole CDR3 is CASSLVVGGATEAFF.

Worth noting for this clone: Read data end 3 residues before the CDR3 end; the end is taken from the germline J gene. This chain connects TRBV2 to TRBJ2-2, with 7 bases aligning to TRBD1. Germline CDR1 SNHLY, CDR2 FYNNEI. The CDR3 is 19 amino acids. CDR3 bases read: TGTGCCAGCAGATACAGGGGCTGGGACGCTACGGCAACTAATGAAAAG. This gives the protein CASRYRGWDATATNEK. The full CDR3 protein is CASRYRGWDATATNEKLFF. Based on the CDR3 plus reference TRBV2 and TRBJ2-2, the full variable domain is EPEVTQTPSHQVTQMGQEVILRCVPISNHLYFYWYRQILGQKVEFLVSFYNNEISEKSEIFDDQFSVERPDGSNFTLKIRSTKLEDSAMYFCASRYRGWDATATNEKLFFGEGSRLTVL.